The clone carrying this T cell receptor beta chain was detected ten times or more. The CDR3 has 15 amino acids. Germline V gives CDR1 SGHVS, CDR2 FQNEAQ. The V end lost 7 bases, the J end lost 0 bases, and 16 bases lay between the germline ends. The data originate from a study of T-cell memory formation after mild COVID-19. One entry per CDR3 protein results from TCRdb running MiXCR on the 5' RACE reads. The sample includes 200,000 to 250,000 distinct CDR3 sequences, 8.5% to 9.5% of them seen just once. The clonotype originates from a man younger than 30 who had mild COVID-19 (a few samples of this study predate the infection). Cell type and time point are not known. The chain joins TRBV7-8 to TRBJ2-7; possibly TRBD1 or TRBD2 for D (5 bases each). Material for sequencing was PBMCs or a T cell subset sorted from them (not recorded which). The CDR3 nucleotides read TGTGCCAGCACCCAACGGCAGGGAGCCTCCTACGAGCAGTACTTC. Translation gives CASTQRQGASYEQYF. Combining the CDR3 with reference TRBV7-8 and TRBJ2-7 gives the whole variable domain GAGVSQSPRYKVAKRGQDVALRCDPISGHVSLFWYQQALGQGPEFLTYFQNEAQLDKSGLPSDRFFAERPEGSVSTLKIQRTQQEDSAVYLCASTQRQGASYEQYFGPGTRLTVT.